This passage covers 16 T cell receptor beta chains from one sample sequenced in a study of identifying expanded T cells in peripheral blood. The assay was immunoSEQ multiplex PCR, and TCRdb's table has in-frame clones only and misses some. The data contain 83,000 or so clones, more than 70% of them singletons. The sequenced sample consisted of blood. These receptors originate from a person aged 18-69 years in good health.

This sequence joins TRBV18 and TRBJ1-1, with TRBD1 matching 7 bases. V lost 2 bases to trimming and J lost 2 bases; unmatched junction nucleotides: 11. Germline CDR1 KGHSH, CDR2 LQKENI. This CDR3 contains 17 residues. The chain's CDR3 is CASSPSTDRAINTEAFF. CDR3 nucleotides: TGTGCCAGCTCACCATCGACCGACAGGGCTATAAACACTGAAGCTTTCTTT.

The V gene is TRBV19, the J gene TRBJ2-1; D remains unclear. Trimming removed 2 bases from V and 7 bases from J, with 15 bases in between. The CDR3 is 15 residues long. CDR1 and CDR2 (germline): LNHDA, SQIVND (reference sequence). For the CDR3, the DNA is TGTGCCAGTAGTATATTGGGTCAATTTAGGAATGAGCAGTTCTTC. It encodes CASSILGQFRNEQFF.

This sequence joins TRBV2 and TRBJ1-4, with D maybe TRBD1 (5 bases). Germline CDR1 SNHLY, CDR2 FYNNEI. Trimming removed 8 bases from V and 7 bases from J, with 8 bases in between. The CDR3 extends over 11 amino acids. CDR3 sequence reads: CASGGGEKLFF. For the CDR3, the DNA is TGTGCCAGCGGGGGTGGTGAAAAACTGTTTTTT.

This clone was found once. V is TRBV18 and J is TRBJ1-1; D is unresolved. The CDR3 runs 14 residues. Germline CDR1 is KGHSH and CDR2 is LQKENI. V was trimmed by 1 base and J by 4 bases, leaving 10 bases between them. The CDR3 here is CASSPQGEGTEAFF. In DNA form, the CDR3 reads TGTGCCAGCTCACCACAGGGAGAGGGCACTGAAGCTTTCTTT.

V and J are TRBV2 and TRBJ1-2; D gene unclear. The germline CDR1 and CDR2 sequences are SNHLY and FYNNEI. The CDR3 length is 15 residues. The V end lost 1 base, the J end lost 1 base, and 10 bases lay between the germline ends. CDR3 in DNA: TGTGCCAGCAGTGAAGACGGCGGTATTAACTATGGCTACACCTTC. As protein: CASSEDGGINYGYTF.

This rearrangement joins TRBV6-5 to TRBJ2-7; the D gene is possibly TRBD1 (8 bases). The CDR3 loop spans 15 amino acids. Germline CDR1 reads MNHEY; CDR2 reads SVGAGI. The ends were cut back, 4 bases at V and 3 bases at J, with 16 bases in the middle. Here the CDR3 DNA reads TGTGCCAGCAGTTTTGGACAGGGAGGGCACTACGAGCAGTACTTC. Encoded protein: CASSFGQGGHYEQYF.

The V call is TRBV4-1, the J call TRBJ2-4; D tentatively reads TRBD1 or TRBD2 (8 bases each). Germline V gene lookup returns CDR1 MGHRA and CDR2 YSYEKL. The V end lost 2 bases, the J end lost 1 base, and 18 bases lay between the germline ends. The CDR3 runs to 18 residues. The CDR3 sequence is CASSQSGGTGPAKNIQYF. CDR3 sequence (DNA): TGCGCCAGCAGCCAATCGGGGGGGACAGGTCCGGCCAAAAACATTCAGTACTTC.

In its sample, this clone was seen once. CDR3: CASSARDSKFGNTIYF. The CDR3 DNA reads as TGTGCCAGCAGCGCCCGGGACAGTAAATTTGGAAACACCATATATTTT. V and J are TRBV5-4 and TRBJ1-3; TRBD1 matches 7 bases. The CDR3 runs to 16 residues. The ends lost 4 bases at V and 3 bases at J; junction bases unmatched: 10. Per germline, CDR1 SGHNT and CDR2 YYREEE (reference sequence).

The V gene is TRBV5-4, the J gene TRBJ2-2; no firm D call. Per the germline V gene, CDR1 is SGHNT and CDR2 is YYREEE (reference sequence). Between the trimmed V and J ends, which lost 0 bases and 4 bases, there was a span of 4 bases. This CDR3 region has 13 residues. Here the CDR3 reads CASSLVTTGELFF. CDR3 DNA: TGTGCCAGCAGCTTGGTCACCACCGGGGAGCTGTTTTTT. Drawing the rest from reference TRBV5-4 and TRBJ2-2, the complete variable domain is ETGVTQSPTHLIKTRGQQVTLRCSSQSGHNTVSWYQQALGQGPQFIFQYYREEENGRGNFPPRFSGLQFPNYSSELNVNALELDDSALYLCASSLVTTGELFFGEGSRLTVL.

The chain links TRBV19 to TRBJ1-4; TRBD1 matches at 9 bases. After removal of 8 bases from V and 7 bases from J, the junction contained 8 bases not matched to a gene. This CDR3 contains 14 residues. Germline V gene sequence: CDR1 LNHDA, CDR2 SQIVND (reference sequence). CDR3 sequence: CASALTGGSEKLFF. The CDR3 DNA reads TGTGCCAGTGCCTTGACAGGGGGGAGTGAAAAACTGTTTTTT.

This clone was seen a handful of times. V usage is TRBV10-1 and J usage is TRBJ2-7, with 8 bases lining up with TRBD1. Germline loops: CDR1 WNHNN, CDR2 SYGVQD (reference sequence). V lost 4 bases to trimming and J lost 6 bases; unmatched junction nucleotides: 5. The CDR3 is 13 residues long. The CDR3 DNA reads TGCGCCAGCAGTGCGACAGGGGTCCGCGAGCAGTACTTC. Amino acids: CASSATGVREQYF.

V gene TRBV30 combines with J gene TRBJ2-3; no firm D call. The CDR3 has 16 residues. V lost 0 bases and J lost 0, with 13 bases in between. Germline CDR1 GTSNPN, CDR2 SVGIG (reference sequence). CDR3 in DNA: TGTGCCTGGAGTGTCCGCCGGGTTGAGAGCACAGATACGCAGTATTTT. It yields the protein CAWSVRRVESTDTQYF. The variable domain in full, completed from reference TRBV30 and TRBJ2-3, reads SQTIHQWPATLVQPVGSPLSLECTVEGTSNPNLYWYRQAAGRGLQLLFYSVGIGQISSEVPQNLSASRPQDRQFILSSKKLLLSDSGFYLCAWSVRRVESTDTQYFGPGTRLTVL.

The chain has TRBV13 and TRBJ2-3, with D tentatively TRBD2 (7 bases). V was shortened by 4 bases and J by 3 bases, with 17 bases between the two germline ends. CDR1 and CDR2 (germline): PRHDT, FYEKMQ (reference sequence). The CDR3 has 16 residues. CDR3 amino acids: CASSSRQGGETDTQYF. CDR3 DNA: TGTGCCAGCAGCTCGCGGCAAGGGGGGGAGACAGATACGCAGTATTTT.

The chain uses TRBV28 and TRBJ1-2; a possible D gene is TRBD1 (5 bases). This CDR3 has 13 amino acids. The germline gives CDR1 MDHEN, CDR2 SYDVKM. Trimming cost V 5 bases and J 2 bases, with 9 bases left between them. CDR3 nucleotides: TGTGCCAGCAGTGCCGGGGGAAACTATGGCTACACCTTC. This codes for CASSAGGNYGYTF.

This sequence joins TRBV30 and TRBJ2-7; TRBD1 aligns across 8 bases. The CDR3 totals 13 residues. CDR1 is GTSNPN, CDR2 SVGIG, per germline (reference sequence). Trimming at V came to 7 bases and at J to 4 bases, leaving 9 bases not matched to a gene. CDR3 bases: TGTGCCTTCTCCCCGGACAGGGAGTACGAGCAGTACTTC. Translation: CAFSPDREYEQYF. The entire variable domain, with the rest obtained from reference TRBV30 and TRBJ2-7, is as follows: SQTIHQWPATLVQPVGSPLSLECTVEGTSNPNLYWYRQAAGRGLQLLFYSVGIGQISSEVPQNLSASRPQDRQFILSSKKLLLSDSGFYLCAFSPDREYEQYFGPGTRLTVT.

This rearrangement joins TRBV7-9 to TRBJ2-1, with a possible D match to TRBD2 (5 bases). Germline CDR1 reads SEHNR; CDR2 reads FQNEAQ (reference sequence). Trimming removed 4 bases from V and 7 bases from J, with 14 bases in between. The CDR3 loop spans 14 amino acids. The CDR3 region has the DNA TGTGCCAGCAGCTGGGCGGGCCGGATGAATGAGCAGTTCTTC. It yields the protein CASSWAGRMNEQFF.